The 23 T cell receptor beta chains in this list originate from one sample, sequenced in a study of blood T cell repertoires in COVID-19. Generated by immunoSEQ multiplex PCR, the TCRdb table keeps only in-frame clones and is missing some. This table has about 230,000 clones, about nine tenths appearing once. The source material was PBMCs or T cells enriched from blood (not recorded which). The receptors were gathered from a woman aged 30 to 39 with acute COVID-19.

The chain combines TRBV9 with TRBJ2-1, with 11 bases that match TRBD2. With 4 bases clipped from V and 10 bases from J, the junction kept 10 bases outside the gene matches. Germline loops: CDR1 SGDLS, CDR2 YYNGEE. The CDR3 contains 15 residues. Here the CDR3 reads CASSPSLAGGGEQFF. CDR3 coding DNA: TGTGCCAGCAGCCCGTCGCTAGCGGGGGGAGGAGAGCAGTTCTTC.

The rearrangement joins TRBV7-2 to TRBJ2-2; D remains ambiguous. There are 15 residues in the CDR3. Germline-derived CDR1 and CDR2 are SGHTA and FQGNSA. The V and J ends lost 4 bases and 5 bases respectively, with 14 bases between them. This CDR3 reads CASSSYLQSTGELFF. In nucleotides, the CDR3 is TGTGCCAGCAGCTCTTACCTACAGAGTACCGGGGAGCTGTTTTTT.

V and J are TRBV5-1 and TRBJ1-2; D uncertain. Trimming stripped 0 bases from V and 2 bases from J, with 14 bases between. In germline, CDR1 is SGHRS, CDR2 YFSETQ. There are 16 residues in the CDR3. The CDR3 nucleotides are TGCGCCAGCAGCTTGGGACCGACGGGGAGAAACTATGGCTACACCTTC. Translated, it gives CASSLGPTGRNYGYTF.

The CDR3 nucleotides are TGTGCCAGCAGCCCCGGGACAGGGAGCGGGTCCACAGATACGCAGTATTTT. This codes for CASSPGTGSGSTDTQYF. The V call is TRBV9, the J call TRBJ2-3; TRBD1 matches at 9 bases. CDR1 is SGDLS, CDR2 YYNGEE, per germline. The ends lost 4 bases at V and 2 bases at J; junction bases unmatched: 11. There are 17 residues in the CDR3.

This clone was counted a single time. V is TRBV7-9 and J is TRBJ1-5; unclear D gene. Germline V CDR1 and CDR2: SEHNR, FQNEAQ (reference sequence). V dropped 3 bases and J dropped 2 bases, with 2 bases sitting between them. The CDR3 runs 12 residues. For the CDR3, the DNA is TGTGCCAGCAGCTTCGGCAATCAGCCCCAGCATTTT. Protein product: CASSFGNQPQHF.

This chain connects TRBV5-1 to TRBJ1-3; the D gene is possibly TRBD1 (6 bases). Germline-derived CDR1 and CDR2 are SGHRS and YFSETQ. The CDR3 spans 16 residues. V was clipped by 0 bases and J by 2 bases, with 12 bases between them. The CDR3 protein is CASSLGGNRAGNTIYF. CDR3 sequence (DNA): TGCGCCAGCAGCTTGGGGGGTAACAGGGCTGGAAACACCATATATTTT.

This clone appeared once. J is TRBJ2-7 and V is TRBV6-5; D not certain. This CDR3 is built from 15 residues. Per the germline V gene, CDR1 is MNHEY and CDR2 is SVGAGI. V lost 6 bases, J lost 3 bases, and 18 bases lay in between. CDR3 sequence reads: CASRAESVANYEQYF. Here the CDR3 DNA reads TGTGCCAGCAGGGCAGAAAGCGTTGCGAACTACGAGCAGTACTTC.

The V and J genes are TRBV25-1 and TRBJ2-7; 12 nucleotides align to TRBD1. The CDR3 sequence is 14 residues long. Germline trimming cut 6 bases from V and 7 bases from J; bases unmatched to any gene: 7. The germline V gene has CDR1 MGHDK and CDR2 SYGVNS. This chain's CDR3 is CASSTGQGAGEQYF. The CDR3 DNA follows: TGTGCCAGCAGCACGGGACAGGGGGCAGGGGAGCAGTACTTC.

The chain couples TRBV9 to TRBJ2-1; maybe TRBD1 (6 bases). The CDR3 length is 14 residues. Deletions cut 3 bases from V and 7 bases from J, with 14 bases between. Germline CDR1 is SGDLS and CDR2 is YYNGEE. CDR3 nucleotides: TGTGCCAGCAGCGGACAGGTTGCGTGGAATGAGCAGTTCTTC. Translating gives CASSGQVAWNEQFF.

This chain connects TRBV7-2 to TRBJ2-3; TRBD1 is a possible D gene (6 bases). Trimming cost V 3 bases and J 7 bases, with 8 bases left between them. Germline CDR1 reads SGHTA; CDR2 reads FQGNSA. This CDR3 contains 12 residues. CDR3 nucleotides: TGTGCCAGCAGCTTCGGACAGTATACGCAGTATTTT. It codes for CASSFGQYTQYF.

The gene calls are TRBV5-1 and TRBJ1-2; no clear D. Germline V lookup: CDR1 SGHRS, CDR2 YFSETQ. This CDR3 is built from 15 residues. V lost 1 base, J lost 0 bases, and 10 bases lay in between. The CDR3 region is CASSLTGGTNYGYTF. CDR3 sequence (DNA): TGCGCCAGCAGCTTGACGGGAGGAACTAACTATGGCTACACCTTC.

A single count supports this clone. The chain carries TRBV5-1 and TRBJ2-5; the D gene is possibly TRBD2 (6 bases). Germline V gives CDR1 SGHRS, CDR2 YFSETQ. V gave up 4 bases and J gave up 2 bases, with 9 bases separating them. CDR3 length: 13 amino acids. The CDR3 region has the DNA TGCGCCAGCAGCGTGGGACTGCAAGAGACCCAGTACTTC. Translated, it gives CASSVGLQETQYF.

The rearrangement links TRBV7-2 to TRBJ1-1; the match to TRBD1 covers 7 bases. Germline CDR1 and CDR2: SGHTA and FQGNSA. Trimming removed 5 bases from V and 2 bases from J; junction bases left unmatched: 5. This CDR3 has 14 residues. CDR3 in amino acids: CASSRWDSNTEAFF. The CDR3 region has the DNA TGTGCCAGCAGCAGATGGGACAGTAACACTGAAGCTTTCTTT.

This clone was seen a handful of times. The chain uses TRBV7-3 and TRBJ2-1; no clear D. The CDR3 sequence is 13 residues long. The germline V and J ends were trimmed by 0 bases and 7 bases, with 7 bases remaining between them. Germline V CDR1 and CDR2: SGHTA, FQGTGA. The CDR3 DNA reads TGTGCCAGCAGCTTAACGTTAGAGAATGAGCAGTTCTTC. Amino acids: CASSLTLENEQFF.

The gene calls are TRBV7-8 and TRBJ1-1, with D maybe TRBD1 (5 bases). With 0 bases removed from V and 4 bases from J, the gap between germline ends came to 9 bases. The CDR3 covers 14 residues. In germline, CDR1 is SGHVS, CDR2 FQNEAQ. The CDR3 loop reads CASSLAGGGTEAFF. The DNA for the CDR3 is TGTGCCAGCAGCTTAGCGGGGGGTGGCACTGAAGCTTTCTTT.

V gene TRBV5-1 combines with J gene TRBJ2-7, with TRBD1 identical over 10 bases. Germline V CDR1 and CDR2: SGHRS, YFSETQ. The V segment lost 0 bases and the J segment 6 bases; nucleotides outside the gene matches: 6. The CDR3 is 15 amino acids. DNA of the CDR3: TGCGCCAGCAGCTTGGCCGATGACAGGGGGCTCGAGCAGTACTTC. Its protein is CASSLADDRGLEQYF.

This clone came up once. CDR3 sequence reads: CASTRARSEKLFF. The CDR3 DNA follows: TGTGCCAGTACCAGGGCGAGAAGTGAAAAACTGTTTTTT. This chain connects TRBV19 to TRBJ1-4; TRBD1 is a possible D gene (5 bases). The CDR3 covers 13 residues. Germline loops: CDR1 LNHDA, CDR2 SQIVND (reference sequence). Trimming cost V 7 bases and J 7 bases, with 13 bases left between them.

This chain joins TRBV7-9 and TRBJ2-1; the match to TRBD1 covers 7 bases. The CDR3 runs to 14 residues. V lost 11 bases, J lost 3 bases, and 10 bases stayed unmatched. The germline V gene encodes CDR1 SEHNR and CDR2 FQNEAQ (reference sequence). The CDR3 is CASAERQGYNEQFF. In nucleotides, the CDR3 is TGTGCCTCAGCGGAGCGACAGGGCTACAATGAGCAGTTCTTC.

V and J are TRBV6-5 and TRBJ1-1; D unclear. Germline V CDR1 and CDR2: MNHEY, SVGAGI. This CDR3 is built from 11 residues. Deletions cut 7 bases from V and 5 bases from J, with 8 bases between. The CDR3 loop reads CASIQYTEAFF. DNA for the CDR3: TGTGCCAGCATTCAGTATACTGAAGCTTTCTTT.

This chain links TRBV10-3 with TRBJ2-7, with D perhaps TRBD1 (5 bases). V was cut by 2 bases and J by 6 bases, with 14 bases left in between. The germline V gene has CDR1 ENHRY and CDR2 SYGVKD. This CDR3 region has 14 residues. The CDR3 sequence: CAISEPARTSEQYF. CDR3 DNA: TGTGCCATCAGTGAGCCTGCGAGGACAAGCGAGCAGTACTTC.

The rearrangement links TRBV4-1 to TRBJ1-2, with D possibly matching TRBD1 (6 bases). The CDR3 is made up of 15 amino acids. V lost 4 bases and J 6 bases, leaving 18 bases between the germline ends. Germline V gene data show CDR1 as MGHRA and CDR2 as YSYEKL. CDR3 region: CASSPQGDIRNGYTF. The CDR3 DNA reads TGCGCCAGCAGCCCACAGGGAGATATAAGGAATGGCTACACCTTC.

The chain uses TRBV6-2 or TRBV6-3 and TRBJ1-5, with D unresolved. This CDR3 is built from 13 residues. Germline V gene data show CDR1 as MNHEY and CDR2 as SVGEGT. Deletions cut 4 bases from V and 5 bases from J, with 9 bases between. CDR3 DNA: TGTGCCAGCAGTTTATACGGAGATCAGCCCCAGCATTTT. Translated: CASSLYGDQPQHF.

The J gene is TRBJ2-5, the V gene TRBV6-5; TRBD1 matches 8 bases. Looked up from germline, CDR1 is MNHEY and CDR2 is SVGAGI. The CDR3 has 14 amino acids. The V gene end was trimmed by 4 bases and the J gene end by 5 bases; junction bases not matched to a gene: 6. DNA of the CDR3: TGTGCCAGCAGTTCCGGACAGGGACTGGAGACCCAGTACTTC. Translated: CASSSGQGLETQYF.